The TCR beta chain under discussion was sequenced for a study of shared clonotypes between healthy human individuals. The data were produced by immunoSEQ multiplex PCR, yet TCRdb's version contains in-frame clones alone and is incomplete. The sample records over a million clones, about 84% being singletons. There are 15 residues in the CDR3. The V gene lost 0 bases and the J gene lost 4 bases, with 12 bases spanning the gap. Germline V CDR1 and CDR2: SGHTA, FQGTGA. The source material was memory CD4+ T cells from PBMCs. As for subset: CD45RA-negative fraction. The sequence was collected from a man younger than 35 in good health. Some clones in this sample may be carry-over from other donors' samples. The V gene is TRBV7-3, the J gene TRBJ1-1; D uncertain. The CDR3 nucleotides read TGTGCCAGCAGCTTAACGCTAGGGCATGGCACTGAAGCTTTCTTT. It specifies CASSLTLGHGTEAFF.